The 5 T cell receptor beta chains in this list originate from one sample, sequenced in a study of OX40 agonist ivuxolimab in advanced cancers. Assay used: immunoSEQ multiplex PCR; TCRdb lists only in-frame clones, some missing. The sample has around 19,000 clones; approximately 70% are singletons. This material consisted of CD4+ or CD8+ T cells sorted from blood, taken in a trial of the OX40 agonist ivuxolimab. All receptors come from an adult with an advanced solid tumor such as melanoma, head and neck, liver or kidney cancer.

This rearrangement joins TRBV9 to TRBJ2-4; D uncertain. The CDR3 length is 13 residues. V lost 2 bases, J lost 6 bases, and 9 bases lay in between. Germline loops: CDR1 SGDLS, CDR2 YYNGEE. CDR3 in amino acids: CASSVGSPNIQYF. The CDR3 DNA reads TGTGCCAGCAGCGTGGGCAGCCCAAACATTCAGTACTTC.

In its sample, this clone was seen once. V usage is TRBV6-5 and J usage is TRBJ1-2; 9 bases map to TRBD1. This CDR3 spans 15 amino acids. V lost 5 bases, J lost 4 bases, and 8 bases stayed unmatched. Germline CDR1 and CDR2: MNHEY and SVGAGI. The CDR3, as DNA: TGTGCCAGCAGTCATCGGGACAGGGAGATCTATGGCTACACCTTC. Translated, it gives CASSHRDREIYGYTF.

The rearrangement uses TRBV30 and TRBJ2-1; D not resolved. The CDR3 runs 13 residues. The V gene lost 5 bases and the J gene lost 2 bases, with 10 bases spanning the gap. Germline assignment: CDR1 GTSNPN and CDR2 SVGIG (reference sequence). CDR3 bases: TGTGCCTGGGGCCTATCTACCTACAATGAGCAGTTCTTC. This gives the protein CAWGLSTYNEQFF.

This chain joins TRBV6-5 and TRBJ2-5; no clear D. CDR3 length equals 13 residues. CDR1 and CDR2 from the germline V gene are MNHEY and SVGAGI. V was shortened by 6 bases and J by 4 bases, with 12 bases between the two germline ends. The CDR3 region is CASSLRWRETQYF. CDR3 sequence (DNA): TGTGCCAGCAGCCTAAGGTGGAGAGAGACCCAGTACTTC.

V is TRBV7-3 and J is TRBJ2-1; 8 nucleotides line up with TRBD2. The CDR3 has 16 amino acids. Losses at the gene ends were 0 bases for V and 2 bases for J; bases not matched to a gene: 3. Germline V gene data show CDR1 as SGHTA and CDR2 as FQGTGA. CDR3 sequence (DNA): TGTGCCAGCAGCTTAACAGGAGCGGGGGCCTACAATGAGCAGTTCTTC. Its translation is CASSLTGAGAYNEQFF.